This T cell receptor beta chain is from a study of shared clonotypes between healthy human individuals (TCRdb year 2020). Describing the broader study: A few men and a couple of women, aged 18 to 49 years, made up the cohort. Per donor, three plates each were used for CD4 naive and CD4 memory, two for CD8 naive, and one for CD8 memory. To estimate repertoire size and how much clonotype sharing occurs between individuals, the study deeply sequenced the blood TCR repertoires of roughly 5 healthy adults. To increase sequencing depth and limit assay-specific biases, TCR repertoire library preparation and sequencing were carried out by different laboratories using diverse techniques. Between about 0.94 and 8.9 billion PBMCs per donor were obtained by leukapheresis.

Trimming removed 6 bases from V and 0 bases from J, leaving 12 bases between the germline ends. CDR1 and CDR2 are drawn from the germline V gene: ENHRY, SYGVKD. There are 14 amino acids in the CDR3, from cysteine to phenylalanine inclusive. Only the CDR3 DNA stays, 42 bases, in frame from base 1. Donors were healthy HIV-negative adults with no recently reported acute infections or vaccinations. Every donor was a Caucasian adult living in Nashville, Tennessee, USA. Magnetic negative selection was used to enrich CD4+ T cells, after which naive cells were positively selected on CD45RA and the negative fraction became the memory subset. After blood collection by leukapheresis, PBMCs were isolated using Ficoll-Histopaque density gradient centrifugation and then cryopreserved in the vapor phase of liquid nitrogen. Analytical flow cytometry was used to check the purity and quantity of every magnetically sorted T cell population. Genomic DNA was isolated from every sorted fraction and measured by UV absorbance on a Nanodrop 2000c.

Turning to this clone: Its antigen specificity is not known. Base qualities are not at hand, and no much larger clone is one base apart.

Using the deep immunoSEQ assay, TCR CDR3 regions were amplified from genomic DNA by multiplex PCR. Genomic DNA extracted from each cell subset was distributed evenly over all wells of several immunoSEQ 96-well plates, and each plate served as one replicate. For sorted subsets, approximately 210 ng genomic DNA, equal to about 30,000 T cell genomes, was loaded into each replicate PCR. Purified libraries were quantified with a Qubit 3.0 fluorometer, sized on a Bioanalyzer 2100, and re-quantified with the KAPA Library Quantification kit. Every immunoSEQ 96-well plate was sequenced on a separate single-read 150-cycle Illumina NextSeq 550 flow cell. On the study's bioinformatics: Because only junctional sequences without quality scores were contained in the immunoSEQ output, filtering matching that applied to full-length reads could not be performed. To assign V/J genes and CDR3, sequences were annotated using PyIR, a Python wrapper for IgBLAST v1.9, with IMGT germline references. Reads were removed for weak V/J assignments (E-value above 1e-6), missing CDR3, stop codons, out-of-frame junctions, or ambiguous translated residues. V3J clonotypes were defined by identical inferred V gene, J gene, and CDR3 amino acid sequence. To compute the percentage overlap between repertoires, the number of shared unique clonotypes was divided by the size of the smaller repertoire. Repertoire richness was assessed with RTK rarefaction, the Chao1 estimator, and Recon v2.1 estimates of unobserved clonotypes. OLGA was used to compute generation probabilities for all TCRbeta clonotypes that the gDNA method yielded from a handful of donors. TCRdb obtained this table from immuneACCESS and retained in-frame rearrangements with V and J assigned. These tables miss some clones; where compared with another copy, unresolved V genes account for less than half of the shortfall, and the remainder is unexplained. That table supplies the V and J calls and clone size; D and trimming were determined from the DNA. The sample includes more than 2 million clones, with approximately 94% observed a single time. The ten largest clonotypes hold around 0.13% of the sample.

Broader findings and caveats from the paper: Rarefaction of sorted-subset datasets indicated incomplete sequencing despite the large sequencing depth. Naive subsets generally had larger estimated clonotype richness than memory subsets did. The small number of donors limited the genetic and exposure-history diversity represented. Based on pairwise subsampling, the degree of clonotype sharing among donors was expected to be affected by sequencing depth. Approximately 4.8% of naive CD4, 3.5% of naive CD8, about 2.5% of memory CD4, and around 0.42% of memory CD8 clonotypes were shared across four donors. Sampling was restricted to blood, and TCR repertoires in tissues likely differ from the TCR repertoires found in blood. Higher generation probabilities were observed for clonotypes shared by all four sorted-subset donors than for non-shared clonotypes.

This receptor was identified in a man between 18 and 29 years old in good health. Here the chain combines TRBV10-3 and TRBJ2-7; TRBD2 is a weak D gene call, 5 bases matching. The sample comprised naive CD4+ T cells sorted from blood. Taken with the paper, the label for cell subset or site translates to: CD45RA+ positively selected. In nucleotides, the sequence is TGTGCCATCAGGGGAGACAAAAGCTCCTACGAGCAGTACTTC. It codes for CAIRGDKSSYEQYF.